This T cell receptor beta chain was profiled in a study of T cell responses to AZD1222 COVID-19 vaccine. Study findings and constraints: Baseline seropositivity occurred in only a handful of AZD1222 recipients. Only after the peak T cell response were repertoires sampled. Close to half of all spike-specific TCRs reportedly target regions of the variants that are unmutated. The donor cohort was predominantly white British with a female majority, and clonal diversity may have been underestimated.

The germline gives CDR1 LGHNA, CDR2 YSLEER. V shed 0 bases, J shed 3 bases, and the junction held 3 bases outside the gene matches. The CDR3 contains 16 residues. This clone has more than one count but fewer than ten. The antigen is not known. Sequencing used immunoSEQ multiplex PCR; TCRdb keeps in-frame clones, though not all of them. Of tens of thousands of clones in the sample, 87% were seen once. The sequencing used peripheral blood, collected on day 0 of AZD1222 vaccination. The receptor was derived from an adult in good health. The chain carries TRBV4-3 and TRBJ2-1; 9 nucleotides match TRBD2. CDR3 in amino acids: CASSQDTSGFYNEQFF. DNA of the CDR3: TGCGCCAGCAGCCAAGACACTAGCGGGTTCTACAATGAGCAGTTCTTC.